These T cell receptor beta chains were read from a single sample in a study of technical replicates of blood from several donors. TCRdb's table, derived via immunoSEQ multiplex PCR, lists solely in-frame clones and lacks some. The table shows around 68,000 clones, with under 98% occurring only once. The sample consisted of T cells isolated from PBMCs. The receptors originated from a human donor in good health. Each CDR3 is given with its conserved first and last residue. Fields, in order: J gene, V gene, clone size, D gene, CDR3 protein, CDR3 DNA. The D gene is left open where the match is weak. Some rows have no size entry. The others give once, few or many, or a class for an expanded clone.

J: TRBJ1-2; V: TRBV4-3; size: NA; D: TRBD1; CDR3: CASSPVDRGTGGYTF; DNA: TGCGCCAGCAGCCCAGTGGACAGGGGAACGGGCGGCTACACCTTC
J: TRBJ2-2; V: TRBV6-6; size: NA; D: TRBD2; CDR3: CASSYPSGANTGELFF; DNA: TGTGCCAGCAGTTACCCTAGCGGGGCGAACACCGGGGAGCTGTTTTTT
J: TRBJ1-1; V: TRBV9; size: NA; D: NA; CDR3: CASSVGGRNTEAFF; DNA: TGTGCCAGCAGCGTCGGGGGGAGGAACACTGAAGCTTTCTTT
J: TRBJ1-1; V: TRBV7-9; size: NA; D: NA; CDR3: CASSLGRGRTEAFF; DNA: TGTGCCAGCAGCTTAGGAAGGGGTAGGACTGAAGCTTTCTTT
J: TRBJ2-5; V: TRBV6-1; size: few; D: TRBD2; CDR3: CASSELAGGQETQYF; DNA: TGTGCCAGCAGTGAACTAGCGGGAGGTCAAGAGACCCAGTACTTC
J: TRBJ2-7; V: TRBV5-4; size: NA; D: NA; CDR3: CASSFNYEQYF; DNA: TGTGCCAGCAGCTTTAACTACGAGCAGTACTTC
J: TRBJ2-1; V: TRBV27; size: NA; D: TRBD1; CDR3: CASSFLGQGSYNEQFF; DNA: TGTGCCAGCAGTTTCCTAGGACAGGGGTCCTACAATGAGCAGTTCTTC
J: TRBJ2-1; V: TRBV14; size: NA; D: NA; CDR3: CASSPTSFGEQFF; DNA: TGTGCCAGCAGCCCAACTAGTTTTGGTGAGCAGTTCTTC
J: TRBJ2-2; V: TRBV7-2; size: NA; D: TRBD2; CDR3: CASSFSSGMRGELFF; DNA: TGTGCCAGCAGCTTCTCTAGCGGGATGCGGGGGGAGCTGTTTTTT
J: TRBJ2-7; V: TRBV28; size: NA; D: NA; CDR3: CASSFPQAIQQYF; DNA: TGTGCCAGCAGTTTCCCTCAGGCGATCCAGCAGTACTTC
J: TRBJ1-3; V: TRBV29-1; size: NA; D: NA; CDR3: CSVEGGTAGNTIYF; DNA: TGCAGCGTTGAGGGGGGAACCGCTGGAAACACCATATATTTT
J: TRBJ2-7; V: TRBV13; size: NA; D: NA; CDR3: CASSQALNPISYEQYF; DNA: TGTGCCAGCAGCCAAGCTCTCAATCCCATCTCCTACGAGCAGTACTTC
J: TRBJ1-5; V: TRBV6-6; size: NA; D: TRBD1; CDR3: CASRGQGAYSNQPQHF; DNA: TGTGCCAGCAGGGGACAGGGGGCGTATAGCAATCAGCCCCAGCATTTT
J: TRBJ2-7; V: TRBV19; size: NA; D: TRBD2; CDR3: CASSPTSGYSYEQYF; DNA: TGTGCCAGTAGTCCCACTAGCGGATACTCCTACGAGCAGTACTTC
J: TRBJ2-3; V: TRBV10-1; size: NA; D: TRBD2; CDR3: CASSVAGGDTQYF; DNA: TGCGCCAGCAGTGTTGCGGGAGGTGATACGCAGTATTTT
J: TRBJ1-1; V: TRBV6-5; size: NA; D: NA; CDR3: CASTLQGEAFF; DNA: TGTGCCAGCACCCTACAGGGCGAAGCTTTCTTT
J: TRBJ1-5; V: TRBV28; size: once; D: NA; CDR3: CASSLRSGNYQPQHF; DNA: TGTGCCAGCAGTTTAAGGTCAGGGAACTATCAGCCCCAGCATTTT
J: TRBJ1-5; V: TRBV7-9; size: NA; D: NA; CDR3: CASSLGTVNSNQPQHF; DNA: TGTGCCAGCAGCTTAGGGACAGTTAATAGCAATCAGCCCCAGCATTTT
J: TRBJ2-7; V: TRBV6-5; size: NA; D: TRBD1; CDR3: CATRDSTYEQYF; DNA: TGTGCCACCCGGGACAGCACCTACGAGCAGTACTTC
J: TRBJ2-2; V: TRBV5-6; size: NA; D: NA; CDR3: CASSFYGGAGTGELFF; DNA: TGTGCCAGCAGCTTCTATGGGGGGGCAGGTACCGGGGAGCTGTTTTTT
J: TRBJ2-2; V: TRBV7-3; size: NA; D: TRBD1; CDR3: CASSLPRTGGNGELFF; DNA: TGTGCCAGCAGCTTACCCAGGACAGGGGGGAACGGGGAGCTGTTTTTT
J: TRBJ2-1; V: TRBV5-1; size: NA; D: TRBD2; CDR3: CASSLAAREAYYNEQFF; DNA: TGCGCCAGCAGCTTGGCGGCTCGGGAGGCCTATTACAATGAGCAGTTCTTC
J: TRBJ1-2; V: TRBV6-5; size: NA; D: NA; CDR3: CASFRTYYGYTF; DNA: TGTGCCAGCTTTCGCACTTACTATGGCTACACCTTC
J: TRBJ1-2; V: TRBV10-3; size: NA; D: TRBD1; CDR3: CAIGQGGYGYTF; DNA: TGTGCCATCGGACAGGGGGGCTATGGCTACACCTTC
J: TRBJ2-1; V: TRBV10-3; size: NA; D: TRBD2; CDR3: CAISESTSGSYEQFF; DNA: TGTGCCATCAGTGAGTCAACTAGCGGGAGTTATGAGCAGTTCTTC
J: TRBJ2-7; V: TRBV7-3; size: NA; D: NA; CDR3: CASSFGGGESDEQYF; DNA: TGTGCCAGCAGCTTTGGCGGAGGGGAGTCCGACGAGCAGTACTTC
J: TRBJ2-3; V: TRBV6-5; size: NA; D: TRBD2; CDR3: CASRLAVPSDTQYF; DNA: TGTGCCAGCAGACTAGCGGTCCCCTCAGATACGCAGTATTTT
J: TRBJ1-1; V: TRBV11-1; size: NA; D: NA; CDR3: CASSLGAQEAFF; DNA: TGTGCCAGCAGCTTAGGGGCTCAAGAAGCTTTCTTT
J: TRBJ1-1; V: TRBV5-5; size: NA; D: TRBD1; CDR3: CASSLEGQGNTEAFF; DNA: TGTGCCAGCAGCTTGGAGGGACAGGGGAACACTGAAGCTTTCTTT
J: TRBJ2-1; V: TRBV4-1; size: NA; D: TRBD2; CDR3: CASSHPERERDNEQFF; DNA: TGCGCCAGCAGCCACCCAGAGCGGGAACGTGACAATGAGCAGTTCTTC
J: TRBJ1-2; V: TRBV7-9; size: NA; D: NA; CDR3: CASPDGLLSNYGYTF; DNA: TGTGCCAGCCCGGACGGACTCCTTTCTAACTATGGCTACACCTTC
J: TRBJ1-2; V: TRBV2; size: NA; D: TRBD1; CDR3: CASSALPGTGTGYTF; DNA: TGTGCCAGCAGCGCCCTCCCGGGGACAGGGACTGGCTACACCTTC
J: TRBJ2-3; V: TRBV28; size: NA; D: NA; CDR3: CASSSLAHPYDTQYF; DNA: TGTGCCAGCAGTTCACTAGCCCACCCATATGATACGCAGTATTTT
J: TRBJ2-2; V: TRBV27; size: once; D: TRBD2; CDR3: CASSLLGLAVYTGELFF; DNA: TGTGCCAGCAGTTTACTCGGACTAGCGGTCTACACCGGGGAGCTGTTTTTT
J: TRBJ2-7; V: TRBV7-9; size: NA; D: TRBD1; CDR3: CASRSRDRAWEQYF; DNA: TGTGCCAGCAGAAGCCGGGACAGGGCTTGGGAGCAGTACTTC
J: TRBJ1-1; V: TRBV11-2; size: NA; D: NA; CDR3: CASSPTHQAMNTEAFF; DNA: TGTGCCAGCAGCCCGACCCACCAGGCAATGAACACTGAAGCTTTCTTT
J: TRBJ2-2; V: TRBV5-4; size: NA; D: TRBD1; CDR3: CASRRQGSGELFF; DNA: TGTGCCAGCAGGAGACAGGGATCCGGGGAGCTGTTTTTT
J: TRBJ2-1; V: TRBV5-1; size: NA; D: TRBD1; CDR3: CASSPGTGEYNEQFF; DNA: TGCGCCAGCAGCCCCGGGACAGGGGAGTACAATGAGCAGTTCTTC
J: TRBJ2-1; V: TRBV30; size: NA; D: NA; CDR3: CAWSPSSYNEQFF; DNA: TGTGCCTGGAGTCCGAGCTCCTACAATGAGCAGTTCTTC
J: TRBJ1-1; V: TRBV19; size: NA; D: TRBD1; CDR3: CASSIPGGTTEAFF; DNA: TGTGCCAGTAGTATACCAGGGGGGACGACTGAAGCTTTCTTT
J: TRBJ1-2; V: TRBV6-6; size: once; D: TRBD1; CDR3: CASSYSAGGNGYTF; DNA: TGTGCCAGCAGTTACTCGGCAGGGGGGAATGGCTACACCTTC
J: TRBJ2-1; V: TRBV7-9; size: NA; D: TRBD2; CDR3: CASSLGGLPGNEQFF; DNA: TGTGCCAGCAGCTTAGGGGGACTACCTGGGAATGAGCAGTTCTTC
J: TRBJ2-7; V: TRBV4-1; size: NA; D: TRBD2; CDR3: CASSRGPPSGGSYEQYF; DNA: TGCGCCAGCAGCCGAGGGCCCCCTAGCGGAGGCTCCTACGAGCAGTACTTC
J: TRBJ1-4; V: TRBV6-1; size: NA; D: NA; CDR3: CASSEAVGRGNEKLFF; DNA: TGTGCCAGCAGTGAAGCGGTGGGGAGGGGTAATGAAAAACTGTTTTTT
J: TRBJ1-5; V: TRBV15; size: NA; D: TRBD1; CDR3: CATATRQGQPQHF; DNA: TGTGCCACCGCGACGAGACAGGGTCAGCCCCAGCATTTT
J: TRBJ1-1; V: TRBV15; size: NA; D: NA; CDR3: CATSSAQNMNTEAFF; DNA: TGTGCCACCAGCAGTGCCCAGAACATGAACACTGAAGCTTTCTTT
J: TRBJ1-4; V: TRBV18; size: NA; D: NA; CDR3: CASFREPNEKLFF; DNA: TGTGCCAGCTTCCGGGAGCCTAATGAAAAACTGTTTTTT
J: TRBJ2-7; V: TRBV10-2; size: NA; D: TRBD2; CDR3: CASLLAGAYEQYF; DNA: TGCGCCAGCCTCTTAGCGGGAGCCTACGAGCAGTACTTC
J: TRBJ1-5; V: TRBV13; size: NA; D: TRBD1; CDR3: CASSLDRDNQPQHF; DNA: TGTGCCAGCAGCCTCGACAGGGACAATCAGCCCCAGCATTTT
J: TRBJ1-1; V: TRBV5-4; size: NA; D: TRBD1; CDR3: CASSLGGTVGTEAFF; DNA: TGTGCCAGCAGCTTAGGAGGGACAGTCGGCACTGAAGCTTTCTTT
J: TRBJ2-7; V: TRBV30; size: once; D: TRBD2; CDR3: CAWSVSGMHEQYF; DNA: TGTGCCTGGAGTGTAAGCGGGATGCACGAGCAGTACTTC
J: TRBJ1-1; V: TRBV5-1; size: NA; D: NA; CDR3: CASSWAGGGPEAFF; DNA: TGCGCCAGCAGCTGGGCTGGGGGGGGGCCTGAAGCTTTCTTT
J: TRBJ2-7; V: TRBV30; size: few; D: NA; CDR3: CACGQGYEQYF; DNA: TGTGCCTGTGGTCAGGGGTACGAGCAGTACTTC
J: TRBJ1-4; V: TRBV11-3; size: NA; D: TRBD1; CDR3: CASSQQGEKLFF; DNA: TGTGCCAGCAGCCAACAGGGGGAAAAACTGTTTTTT